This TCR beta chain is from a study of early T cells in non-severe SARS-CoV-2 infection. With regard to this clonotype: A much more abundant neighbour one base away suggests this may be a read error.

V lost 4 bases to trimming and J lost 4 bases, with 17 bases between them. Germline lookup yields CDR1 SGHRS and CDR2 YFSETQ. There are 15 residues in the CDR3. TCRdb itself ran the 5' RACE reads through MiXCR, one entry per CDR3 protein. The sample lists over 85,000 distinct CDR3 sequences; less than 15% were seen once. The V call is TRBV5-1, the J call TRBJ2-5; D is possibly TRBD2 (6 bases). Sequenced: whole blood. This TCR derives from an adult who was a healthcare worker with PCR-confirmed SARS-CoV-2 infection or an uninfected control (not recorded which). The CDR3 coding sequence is TGCGCCAGCAGCGAGGGGACTTACGCCCGAGAGACCCAGTACTTC. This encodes CASSEGTYARETQYF.